These 2 T cell receptor beta chains were all obtained from the same sample, sequenced in a study of blood T cell repertoires in COVID-19. Data came from immunoSEQ multiplex PCR; TCRdb stores just in-frame clones and leaves some out. The data contain 55,000 or so clones, around nine tenths of them singletons. The material sequenced was peripheral blood. The receptors originated from a man aged 55 to 70 with active COVID-19.

The rearrangement joins TRBV18 to TRBJ2-6; 8 positions agree with TRBD2. With V trimmed by 0 bases and J by 1 base, 5 bases remained unmatched. The CDR3 extends over 18 amino acids. The germline CDR1 and CDR2 sequences are KGHSH and LQKENI. The DNA for the CDR3 is TGTGCCAGCTCACCACCGGGACTAGTGGTTTCTGGGGCCAACGTCCTGACTTTC. Amino acids: CASSPPGLVVSGANVLTF.

V and J are TRBV5-1 and TRBJ2-1; D not certain. V was pared by 1 base and J by 0 bases, with 14 bases between. The CDR3 covers 17 residues. CDR1 is SGHRS, CDR2 YFSETQ, per germline. CDR3 bases: TGCGCCAGCAGCTTGAAAATTAGTCGAAGCTCCTACAATGAGCAGTTCTTC. This gives the protein CASSLKISRSSYNEQFF.